This note documents a single T cell receptor beta chain sequence. This clone's antigen is unknown. No per-base quality is available; no much larger clone lies one base away. Collaborating institutions collected whole blood in K2EDTA tubes following their own protocols. Collaborator samples were shipped for TCRbeta analysis as frozen whole blood, isolated PBMCs, or DNA extracted from either sample type. The sample comes from a study of blood T cell repertoires in COVID-19 (dated by TCRdb to 2020 to 2021). For context, the study as a whole: Collaborator samples came from the United States, Italy and Spain and covered acute and convalescent phases of COVID-19. The prospective study material was composed of cDNA or gDNA derived from T cells, B-cell-depleted T cells, or PBMCs. Where HLA class I and class II types were available, the types were taken from metadata supplied by the sample provider, not from assay-based typing. Sample metadata almost always included a de-identified subject ID, COVID-19 status, age in years and sex. Subjects who had been exposed to COVID-19, were actively infected with it, or had recovered from it provided the deeply sampled blood TCRbeta repertoires that made up the dataset. Samples came from the ongoing ImmuneRACE study (first 160 participants) plus 1,254 subjects from 6 global collaborators. The repertoires were released in a freely available public database intended as a resource for research on the immune response to SARS-CoV-2. Overall study outcomes, separate from this receptor: How much clinical and demographic metadata was included differed by source and by participant, and the metadata was provided uncurated.

TCRbeta CDR3 regions were amplified from genomic DNA by means of the immunoSEQ Assay, a bias-controlled multiplex PCR. The paper's data handling went like this. The number of nucleated cells in each sample was estimated by amplification of reference gene primers within the assay. Sequence reads were collapsed and filtered to measure the absolute abundance of every unique TCRbeta CDR3 rearrangement. For each sample, productive Simpson clonality was calculated by taking the square root of Simpson's diversity index across productive rearrangements. TCRdb retrieved this table from immuneACCESS and kept in-frame rearrangements only. Not all clones are present; in checked studies, unresolved V genes account for under half, and no reason is known for the remainder. Clone size and the V and J calls come from that table; the DNA yielded D and trimming. Here the sample has 200,000 to 250,000 clones; 86% occur a single time. Roughly an eighth of the sample belongs to the ten largest clones.

Per the germline V gene (reference sequence), LNHDA is the CDR1 and SQIVND is the CDR2. Deletion took 0 bases off V and 3 bases off J, with a span of 9 bases between the germline ends. The CDR3 runs 15 amino acids, cysteine and phenylalanine included. Only the CDR3 part of the read is kept: 45 bases, read in frame from the first base. The V and J genes are TRBV19 and TRBJ2-1; no D gene is confidently identified. Sequencing used peripheral blood. The TCR comes from a man older than 75 with acute or convalescent COVID-19. Read as DNA, the sequence is TGTGCCAGTAGTATAGATCTATACGGCTACAATGAGCAGTTCTTC. It is translated as CASSIDLYGYNEQFF.